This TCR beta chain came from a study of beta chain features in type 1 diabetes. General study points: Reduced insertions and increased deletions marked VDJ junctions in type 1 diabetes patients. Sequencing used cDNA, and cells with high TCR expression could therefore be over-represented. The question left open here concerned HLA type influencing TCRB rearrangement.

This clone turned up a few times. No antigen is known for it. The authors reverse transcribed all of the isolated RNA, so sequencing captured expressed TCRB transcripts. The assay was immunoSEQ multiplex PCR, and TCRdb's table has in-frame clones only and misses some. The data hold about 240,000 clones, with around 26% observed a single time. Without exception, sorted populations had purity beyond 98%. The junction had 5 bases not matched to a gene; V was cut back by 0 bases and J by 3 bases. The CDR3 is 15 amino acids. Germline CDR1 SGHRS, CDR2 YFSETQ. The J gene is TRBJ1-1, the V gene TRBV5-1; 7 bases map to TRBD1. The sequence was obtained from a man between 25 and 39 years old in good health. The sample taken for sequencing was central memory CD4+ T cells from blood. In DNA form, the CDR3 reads TGCGCCAGCAGCTTGGAGACAGGGCGAGACACTGAAGCTTTCTTT. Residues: CASSLETGRDTEAFF. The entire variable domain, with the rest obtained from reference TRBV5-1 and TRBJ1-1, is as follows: KAGVTQTPRYLIKTRGQQVTLSCSPISGHRSVSWYQQTPGQGLQFLFEYFSETQRNKGNFPGRFSGRQFSNSRSEMNVSTLELGDSALYLCASSLETGRDTEAFFGQGTRLTVV.